This TCR beta chain stems from a study of T cell clones after liver transplantation. The assay was immunoSEQ multiplex PCR, and TCRdb's table has in-frame clones only and misses some. In the table there are over 45,000 clones, 55% to 85% of which are singletons. The germline CDR1 and CDR2 sequences are SGHRS and YFSETQ. The CDR3 is 15 residues long. Trimming at V came to 3 bases and at J to 2 bases, leaving 6 bases not matched to a gene. Study results and caveats: Rather than being deleted, graft donor-reactive T cells may have moved into the graft.

Comment on this clone: The target antigen is unknown.

The J gene is TRBJ2-3, the V gene TRBV5-1; the match to TRBD1 covers 7 bases. The TCR was taken from a human patient who received a liver transplant. The graft donor may be the source of some T cells. Sample: CD4+ T cells from blood, taken about 56 months after liver transplant. Here the CDR3 reads CASSSTGTDTDTQYF. In nucleotides, the CDR3 is TGCGCCAGCAGCTCTACCGGGACAGACACAGATACGCAGTATTTT.